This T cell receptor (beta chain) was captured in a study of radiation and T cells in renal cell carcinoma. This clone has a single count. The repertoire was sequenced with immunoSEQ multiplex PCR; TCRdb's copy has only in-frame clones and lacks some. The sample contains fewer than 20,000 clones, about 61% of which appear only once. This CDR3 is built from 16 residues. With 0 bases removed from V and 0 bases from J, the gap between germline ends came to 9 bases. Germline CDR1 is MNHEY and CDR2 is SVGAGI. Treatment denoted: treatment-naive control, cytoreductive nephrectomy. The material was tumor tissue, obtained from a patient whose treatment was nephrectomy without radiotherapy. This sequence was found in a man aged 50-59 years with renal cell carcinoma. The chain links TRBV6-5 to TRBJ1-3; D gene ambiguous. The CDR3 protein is CASSYSSEASGNTIYF. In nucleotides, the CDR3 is TGTGCCAGCAGTTACTCGTCGGAGGCCTCTGGAAACACCATATATTTT.